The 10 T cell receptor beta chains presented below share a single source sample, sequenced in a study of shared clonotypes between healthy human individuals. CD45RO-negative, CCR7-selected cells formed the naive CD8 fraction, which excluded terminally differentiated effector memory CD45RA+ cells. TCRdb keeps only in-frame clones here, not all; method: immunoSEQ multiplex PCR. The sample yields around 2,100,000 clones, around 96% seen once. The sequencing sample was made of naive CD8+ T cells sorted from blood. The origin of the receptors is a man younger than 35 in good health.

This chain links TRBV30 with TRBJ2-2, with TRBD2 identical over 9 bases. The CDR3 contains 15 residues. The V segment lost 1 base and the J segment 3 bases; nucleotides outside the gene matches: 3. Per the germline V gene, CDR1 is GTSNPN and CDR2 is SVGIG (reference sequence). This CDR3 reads CAWSALAGYTGELFF. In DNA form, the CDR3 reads TGTGCCTGGAGTGCGCTAGCGGGGTACACCGGGGAGCTGTTTTTT.

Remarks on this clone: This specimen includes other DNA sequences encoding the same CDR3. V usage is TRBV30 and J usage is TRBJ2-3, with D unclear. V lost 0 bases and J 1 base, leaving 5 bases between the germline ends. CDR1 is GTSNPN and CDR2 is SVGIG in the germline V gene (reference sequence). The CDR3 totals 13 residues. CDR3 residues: CAWSVDGTDTQYF. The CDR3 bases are TGTGCCTGGAGTGTAGACGGCACAGATACGCAGTATTTT.

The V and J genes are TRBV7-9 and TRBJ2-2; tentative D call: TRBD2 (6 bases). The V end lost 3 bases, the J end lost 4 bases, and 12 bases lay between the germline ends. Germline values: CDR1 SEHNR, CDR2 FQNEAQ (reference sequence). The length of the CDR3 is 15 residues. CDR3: CASSLGLAATGELFF. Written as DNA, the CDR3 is TGTGCCAGCAGCTTGGGTTTAGCGGCCACCGGGGAGCTGTTTTTT. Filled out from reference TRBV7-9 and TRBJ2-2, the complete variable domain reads DTGVSQNPRHKITKRGQNVTFRCDPISEHNRLYWYRQTLGQGPEFLTYFQNEAQLEKSRLLSDRFSAERPKGSFSTLEIQRTEQGDSAMYLCASSLGLAATGELFFGEGSRLTVL.

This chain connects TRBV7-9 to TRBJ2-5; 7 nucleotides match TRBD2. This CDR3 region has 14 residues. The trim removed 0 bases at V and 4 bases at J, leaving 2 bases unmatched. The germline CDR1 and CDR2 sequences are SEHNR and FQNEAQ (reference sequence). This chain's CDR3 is CASSLAAGVETQYF. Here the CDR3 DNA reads TGTGCCAGCAGCTTAGCGGCGGGGGTAGAGACCCAGTACTTC.

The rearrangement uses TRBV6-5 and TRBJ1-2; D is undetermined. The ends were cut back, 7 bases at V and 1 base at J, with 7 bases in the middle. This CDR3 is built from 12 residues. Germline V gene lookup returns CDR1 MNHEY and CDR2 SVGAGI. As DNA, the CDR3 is TGTGCCAGCACGATCGTTAACTATGGCTACACCTTC. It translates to CASTIVNYGYTF.

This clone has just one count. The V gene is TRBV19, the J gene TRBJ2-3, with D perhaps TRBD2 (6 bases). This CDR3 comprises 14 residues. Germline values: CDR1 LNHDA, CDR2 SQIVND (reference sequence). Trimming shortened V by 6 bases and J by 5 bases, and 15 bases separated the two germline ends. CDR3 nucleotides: TGTGCCAGTAGCCGTGGAGGGATAGGAGATACGCAGTATTTT. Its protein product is CASSRGGIGDTQYF. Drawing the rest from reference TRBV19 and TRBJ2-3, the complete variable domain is DGGITQSPKYLFRKEGQNVTLSCEQNLNHDAMYWYRQDPGQGLRLIYYSQIVNDFQKGDIAEGYSVSREKKESFPLTVTSAQKNPTAFYLCASSRGGIGDTQYFGPGTRLTVL.

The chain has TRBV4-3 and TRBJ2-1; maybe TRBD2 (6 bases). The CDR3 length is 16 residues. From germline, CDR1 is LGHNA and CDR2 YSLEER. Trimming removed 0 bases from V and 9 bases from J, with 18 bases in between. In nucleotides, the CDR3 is TGCGCCAGCAGCCAAGATGGGGCGGGGACGAACTTTGAGCAGTTCTTC. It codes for CASSQDGAGTNFEQFF.

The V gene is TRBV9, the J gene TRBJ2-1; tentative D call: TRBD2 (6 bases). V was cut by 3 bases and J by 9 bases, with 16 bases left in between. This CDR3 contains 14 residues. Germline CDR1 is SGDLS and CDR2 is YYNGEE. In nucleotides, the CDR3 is TGTGCCAGCAGCGCATCGCCCGCGGGGCTTGAGCAGTTCTTC. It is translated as CASSASPAGLEQFF.

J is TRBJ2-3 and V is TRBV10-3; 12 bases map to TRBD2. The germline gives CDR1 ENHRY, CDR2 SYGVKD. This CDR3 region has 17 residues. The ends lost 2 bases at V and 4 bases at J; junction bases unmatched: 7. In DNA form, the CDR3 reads TGTGCCATCAGTGAGAGGACTAGCGGGATATCAGCAGATACGCAGTATTTT. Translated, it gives CAISERTSGISADTQYF.

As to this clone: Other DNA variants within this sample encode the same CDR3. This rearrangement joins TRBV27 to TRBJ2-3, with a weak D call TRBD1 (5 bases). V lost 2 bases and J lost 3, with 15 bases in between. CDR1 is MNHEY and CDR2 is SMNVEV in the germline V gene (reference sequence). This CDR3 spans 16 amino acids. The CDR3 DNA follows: TGTGCCAGCAGTTTAATACTTGGGCAGGGAACAGATACGCAGTATTTT. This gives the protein CASSLILGQGTDTQYF.